This is a list of T cell receptor beta chains from one sample in a study of blood T cell repertoires in COVID-19. Libraries were prepared by immunoSEQ multiplex PCR; TCRdb keeps only in-frame clonotypes and omits some of them. The data hold under 200,000 clones, with approximately 86% observed a single time. The source material was PBMCs or T cells enriched from blood (not recorded which). These receptors were obtained from a man in his fifties or sixties who had recovered from COVID-19. CDR3s include the opening cysteine and the closing phenylalanine or tryptophan. Each record gives: D gene, clone size, J gene, V gene, CDR3 protein, CDR3 DNA. D genes are given only for firm matches. Some rows have no size entry. The others give once, few or many, or a class for an expanded clone.

D gene: NA; clone size: once; J gene: TRBJ2-7; V gene: TRBV5-4; CDR3 protein: CASSFGAGSSGEQYF; CDR3 DNA: TGTGCCAGCAGCTTCGGTGCGGGATCGTCGGGCGAGCAGTACTTC
D gene: TRBD1; clone size: NA; J gene: TRBJ2-1; V gene: TRBV29-1; CDR3 protein: CSVGQASYNEQFF; CDR3 DNA: TGCAGCGTGGGACAGGCCTCCTACAATGAGCAGTTCTTC
D gene: TRBD2; clone size: NA; J gene: TRBJ2-1; V gene: TRBV9; CDR3 protein: CASSVAAGGRYNEQFF; CDR3 DNA: TGTGCCAGCAGCGTAGCGGCGGGGGGACGCTACAATGAGCAGTTCTTC
D gene: NA; clone size: NA; J gene: TRBJ2-3; V gene: TRBV5-1; CDR3 protein: CASSSSGVSTDTQYF; CDR3 DNA: TGCGCCAGCAGCTCATCGGGAGTAAGCACAGATACGCAGTATTTT
D gene: NA; clone size: once; J gene: TRBJ1-3; V gene: TRBV3-1/TRBV3-2; CDR3 protein: CASSRTEGNTIYF; CDR3 DNA: TGTGCCAGCAGCCGAACCGAGGGAAACACCATATATTTT
D gene: TRBD1; clone size: NA; J gene: TRBJ2-7; V gene: TRBV9; CDR3 protein: CASSPQGGEQYF; CDR3 DNA: TGTGCCAGCAGCCCACAGGGGGGCGAGCAGTACTTC
D gene: NA; clone size: NA; J gene: TRBJ1-1; V gene: TRBV12-3/TRBV12-4; CDR3 protein: CASSFGEATEAFF; CDR3 DNA: TGTGCCAGCAGTTTCGGGGAAGCCACTGAAGCTTTCTTT
D gene: TRBD2; clone size: NA; J gene: TRBJ2-1; V gene: TRBV5-1; CDR3 protein: CASSLLAGGTNEQFF; CDR3 DNA: TGCGCCAGCAGCTTACTAGCGGGAGGGACGAATGAGCAGTTCTTC
D gene: NA; clone size: many; J gene: TRBJ1-1; V gene: TRBV5-6; CDR3 protein: CASSLIGGMDTEAFF; CDR3 DNA: TGTGCCAGCAGCTTGATTGGGGGGATGGACACTGAAGCTTTCTTT
D gene: TRBD2; clone size: NA; J gene: TRBJ2-5; V gene: TRBV19; CDR3 protein: CASSSRGLAGDQETQYF; CDR3 DNA: TGTGCCAGTAGTTCCCGGGGACTAGCGGGAGACCAAGAGACCCAGTACTTC